This T cell receptor beta chain is drawn from a study of OX40 agonist ivuxolimab in advanced cancers. Study-wide context: Patients got intravenous ivuxolimab at 0.01 to 10 mg/kg every 2 weeks.

Points on this clone: Its antigen is not identified.

Sequencing used immunoSEQ multiplex PCR; TCRdb keeps in-frame clones, though not all of them. The data hold just under 85,000 clones, with more than 80% observed a single time. Study-wide findings and caveats: At doses 0.1 to 3.0 mg/kg, CD4+ and CD8+ clones expanded. Antigen specificity was not determined for the expanded peripheral T cells. Those patients achieving a partial response at 0.1-3.0 mg/kg showed among the lowest clonal expansion.

Germline CDR1 and CDR2: MNHEY and SVGAGI. The CDR3 is 15 residues long. Trimming took off 6 bases at V and 7 bases at J, with 16 bases between the two ends. The TCR was taken from an adult with an advanced solid tumor such as melanoma, head and neck, liver or kidney cancer. The specimen was CD4+ or CD8+ T cells sorted from blood, collected in a trial of the OX40 agonist ivuxolimab. The V and J genes are TRBV6-5 and TRBJ1-6, with D possibly being TRBD1 (6 bases). The CDR3 DNA is TGTGCCAGCAGGGAGGGGGGGTCCCAAAATTCACCCCTCCACTTT. Its protein product is CASREGGSQNSPLHF.